The present T cell receptor beta chain was sequenced within a study of CD8 T cells in ankylosing spondylitis. This clonotype was found many times. Its antigen remains unknown. The CDR3 contains 15 residues. The germline V and J ends were trimmed by 2 bases and 8 bases, with 18 bases remaining between them. Germline assignment: CDR1 DFQATT and CDR2 SNEGSKA (reference sequence). Construction of TCR beta libraries was performed using quantitative 5'-RACE with molecular barcodes. TCRdb re-analysed the 5' RACE reads in MiXCR, keeping a single row per CDR3 protein. This table holds 450,000 to 550,000 distinct CDR3 sequences, about 5.2% found once. Study conclusions and caveats: Ankylosing spondylitis blood appeared to be characterized by a TCR beta motif of 8 or 9 highly homologous variants. It was reported that disease-linked clones were significantly enriched in matched ankylosing spondylitis synovial fluid. Disease-linked clones, CD8+, were relatively rare in peripheral blood. Previous work reported some of these motif variants in the synovial fluid and blood of reactive arthritis.

J is TRBJ2-2 and V is TRBV20-1; D is possibly TRBD2 (5 bases). The source of this sequence is a male donor with ankylosing spondylitis. Source material: blood, either unsorted or a sorted T cell fraction (not recorded which). CDR3 DNA: TGCAGTGCTAGAAGACTTTCCCCGGAGGCTGGGGAGCTGTTTTTT. Translation gives CSARRLSPEAGELFF.